This TCR beta chain is from a study of vaccination and CD4 T cells after COVID-19. A remark on this clonotype: Antigen unknown.

Germline V gene lookup returns CDR1 SGHTA and CDR2 FQGNSA. The V and J ends lost 0 bases and 10 bases respectively, with 14 bases between them. This CDR3 region has 14 residues. Treatment reported: approximately nine-day PBMC culture with coronavirus spike peptide pools or control peptides (ViraFEST assay). From the unexposed donor, CD4+ T cells were collected ahead of the COVID-19 pandemic (2011-2018). Fresh IL-2 medium replaced half the culture medium on days 3 and 7. Sequence data for DNA of cultured CD4+ T cells were generated by the Oncomine TCR Beta short-read assay. TCRdb re-analysed the PCR reads in MiXCR, keeping a single row per CDR3 protein. The table records 7,000 or so distinct CDR3 sequences, 35% to 45% of them present only once. Study results and limitations: Although the median of SARS-CoV-2-reactive clonotypes rose from about 20 to 38, the change was not significant.

The chain recombines TRBV7-2 with TRBJ2-3, with D perhaps being TRBD1 or TRBD2 (5 bases each). The receptor was isolated from a human donor in good health. The sequencing sample was made of CD4+ T cells from blood, cultured in vitro. CDR3 in DNA: TGTGCCAGCAGCTTAGCGAGTGGGGCGGGTGCGCAGTATTTT. It codes for CASSLASGAGAQYF.